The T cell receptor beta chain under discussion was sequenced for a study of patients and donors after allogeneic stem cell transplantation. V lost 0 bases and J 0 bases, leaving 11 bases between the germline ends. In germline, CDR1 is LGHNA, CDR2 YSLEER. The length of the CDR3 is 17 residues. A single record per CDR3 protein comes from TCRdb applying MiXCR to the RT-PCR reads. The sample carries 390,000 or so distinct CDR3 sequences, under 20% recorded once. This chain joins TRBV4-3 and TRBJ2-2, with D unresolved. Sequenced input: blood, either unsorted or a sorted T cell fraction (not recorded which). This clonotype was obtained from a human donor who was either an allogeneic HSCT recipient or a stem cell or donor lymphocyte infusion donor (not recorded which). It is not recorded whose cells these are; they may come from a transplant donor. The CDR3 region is CASSQEIRTTNTGELFF. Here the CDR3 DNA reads TGCGCCAGCAGCCAAGAAATCAGGACGACGAACACCGGGGAGCTGTTTTTT.